The T cell receptor beta chain described here comes from a study of Ad26.COV2.S vaccination and SARS-CoV-2 variants. Study-wide points: Recipients of either vaccine or placebo displayed similar breadth of non-spike TCRs. Substantial post-vaccination breadth of spike-specific CD8+ and CD4+ T cell responses was reported. Total T cell responses may have been underestimated by the TCR breadth and depth analyses. Vaccine recipients showed a spike-specific TCR breadth that was higher than in placebo recipients.

Points on this clone: Its target is not known.

The assay was immunoSEQ multiplex PCR, and TCRdb's table has in-frame clones only and misses some. The sample lists some 180,000 clones; approximately 90% were seen once. Losses at the gene ends were 3 bases for V and 4 bases for J; bases not matched to a gene: 5. Germline CDR1 reads SGHNT; CDR2 reads YYREEE (reference sequence). The CDR3 spans 15 residues. The sequencing used peripheral blood, collected after recovery from COVID-19. The rearrangement links TRBV5-4 to TRBJ1-1; 11 bases align to TRBD1. This TCR was recovered from a human donor who had recovered from COVID-19. The CDR3 region is CASSSGTGGTTEAFF. The DNA for the CDR3 is TGTGCCAGCAGCTCGGGGACAGGGGGGACCACTGAAGCTTTCTTT.